This entry features one T cell receptor (beta chain) sequence. Germline V gene lookup returns CDR1 DFQATT and CDR2 SNEGSKA (reference sequence). V shed 1 base and J shed 7 bases, with 7 bases lying between them. CDR3 length equals 11 residues. This sample is part of a study of CD8+CD57+ T cells in acquired aplastic anemia. About the study: On average, sorted CD4+ and CD8+ cells gave around 3 ug of DNA. Healthy donors had, on average, around 11 million reads for their CD4+ cells.

Genomic DNA constituted the template upon which TCR beta VDJ and CDR3 profiling was performed. TCRdb reprocessed the reads with MiXCR, giving one entry per CDR3 protein. Among about 190,000 distinct CDR3 sequences listed, roughly half were seen once. The material sequenced was sorted CD4+, CD8+, or CD8+CD57+ T cells (not recorded which) from PBMCs. This TCR was recovered from a human donor in good health, serving as a control. The V and J genes are TRBV20-1 and TRBJ1-1, with D possibly matching TRBD1 (5 bases). The CDR3 nucleotides are TGCAGTGCTAGAGGGGGCGTTGAAGCTTTCTTT. Its translation: CSARGGVEAFF.